The 17 T cell receptor beta chains listed next were all sequenced from one sample in a study of CD8+CD57+ T cells in acquired aplastic anemia. It was genomic DNA that served as the template for profiling TCR beta VDJ and CDR3. TCRdb re-analysed the reads in MiXCR, keeping a single row per CDR3 protein. Of some 64,000 distinct CDR3 sequences in the sample, roughly 54% are singletons; the top ten hold about 2.5%. Material: sorted CD4+, CD8+, or CD8+CD57+ T cells (not recorded which) from PBMCs. These TCRs come from a human donor in good health, serving as a control.

At least ten counts were recorded for this clonotype. This chain joins TRBV20-1 and TRBJ2-7; D remains ambiguous. The CDR3 consists of 15 residues. In germline, CDR1 is DFQATT, CDR2 SNEGSKA (reference sequence). Between the trimmed V and J ends, which lost 1 base and 3 bases, there was a span of 16 bases. The CDR3 sequence is CSARGPLLGDYEQYF. CDR3 nucleotides: TGCAGTGCTAGAGGGCCACTGTTAGGTGACTACGAGCAGTACTTC.

In the case of this clonotype: One end of the junction fails to match germline, which may point to a read error. CDR3 residues: CAISGQSGGNTEALF. CDR3 coding DNA: TGTGCCATCTCCGGACAGTCTGGGGGGAACACTGAAGCTCTCTTT. V usage is TRBV10-3 and J usage is TRBJ1-1; D perhaps matches TRBD1 (6 bases). Germline V gene sequence: CDR1 ENHRY, CDR2 SYGVKD. The CDR3 has 15 amino acids.

At least ten counts were recorded for this clonotype. The rearrangement uses TRBV28 and TRBJ1-1; 7 bases align to TRBD1. Trimming took 5 bases from V and 0 from J; bases not matched to a gene: 6. This CDR3 has 15 amino acids. Germline CDR1 MDHEN, CDR2 SYDVKM. The CDR3 protein is CASSPSTGMNTEAFF. CDR3 sequence (DNA): TGTGCCAGCAGTCCATCGACAGGGATGAACACTGAAGCTTTCTTT.

There are many counts of this clonotype. V usage is TRBV19 and J usage is TRBJ2-5; TRBD1 aligns across 9 bases. The CDR3 is made up of 17 amino acids. Germline V CDR1 and CDR2: LNHDA, SQIVND (reference sequence). Trimming cost V 4 bases and J 4 bases; bases outside gene matches: 13. The CDR3 region is CASSNRQGGALGETQYF. The CDR3 bases are TGTGCCAGTAGTAACCGACAGGGGGGCGCCCTGGGAGAGACCCAGTACTTC.

This clonotype has at least ten counts. The gene calls are TRBV12-3 or TRBV12-4 and TRBJ2-1; 9 bases fit TRBD2. The CDR3 runs to 16 residues. The V segment lost 8 bases and the J segment 0 bases; nucleotides outside the gene matches: 8. Here the CDR3 DNA reads TGTGCCAGCGGGGGAGGTAGCGGGAGCTCCTACAATGAGCAGTTCTTC. Its protein is CASGGGSGSSYNEQFF.

This clonotype was picked up many times. The chain is built from TRBV6-1 and TRBJ2-7, with a weak D call TRBD1 (6 bases). The V gene's germline CDR1 is MNHNS and CDR2 SASEGT. Trimming removed 4 bases at V and 0 bases at J, with 13 bases between. This CDR3 has 15 residues. DNA of the CDR3: TGTGCCAGCAGTGCGCAGGGGTACCCCTCCTACGAGCAGTACTTC. It translates to CASSAQGYPSYEQYF.

This clonotype was seen repeatedly, ten times or more. The rearrangement links TRBV7-2 to TRBJ2-7, with 9 bases that match TRBD1. The V gene's germline CDR1 is SGHTA and CDR2 FQGNSA. Trimming cost V 6 bases and J 5 bases; bases outside gene matches: 17. The CDR3 extends over 17 amino acids. DNA of the CDR3: TGTGCCAGCAGTCCGAGGACCGGGACAGGGCGTTCGGACGAGCAGTACTTC. This codes for CASSPRTGTGRSDEQYF.

The chain is built from TRBV25-1 and TRBJ2-3, with TRBD2 matching 7 bases. Germline V lookup: CDR1 MGHDK, CDR2 SYGVNS. The CDR3 extends over 16 amino acids. Trimming at V came to 4 bases and at J to 4 bases, leaving 11 bases not matched to a gene. The CDR3 nucleotides are TGTGCCAGCAGTGTAATCTGGACTAGTTTGGCAGATACGCAGTATTTT. Its protein is CASSVIWTSLADTQYF.

J is TRBJ2-7 and V is TRBV15, with D possibly TRBD2 on 6 matching bases. This CDR3 is built from 14 residues. V shed 0 bases and J shed 3 bases, with 9 bases lying between them. The germline V gene encodes CDR1 LNHNV and CDR2 YYDKDF (reference sequence). CDR3 loop: CATSRERGDYEQYF. In nucleotides, the CDR3 is TGTGCCACCAGCAGAGAGCGGGGAGACTACGAGCAGTACTTC.

This clonotype was detected ten times or more. V usage is TRBV9 and J usage is TRBJ1-2; 8 positions match TRBD1. CDR1 is SGDLS, CDR2 YYNGEE, per germline. CDR3 length equals 15 residues. The ends lost 0 bases at V and 4 bases at J; junction bases unmatched: 5. The CDR3 here is CASSVEAGGGYGYTF. The DNA of the CDR3 is TGTGCCAGCAGCGTAGAAGCAGGGGGCGGCTATGGCTACACCTTC.

This rearrangement joins TRBV20-1 to TRBJ2-5, with TRBD2 as a possible D gene (5 bases). Between the trimmed V and J ends, which lost 6 bases and 5 bases, there was a span of 16 bases. The CDR3 loop spans 13 amino acids. Germline values: CDR1 DFQATT, CDR2 SNEGSKA (reference sequence). The CDR3 here is CSAYDTRGETQYF. The CDR3 DNA is TGCAGTGCCTACGACACCCGAGGGGAGACCCAGTACTTC.

This clonotype was seen more than once but under ten times. The V and J genes are TRBV7-3 and TRBJ2-7; D is undetermined. The CDR3 loop spans 13 amino acids. V shed 4 bases and J shed 3 bases, with 10 bases lying between them. Per germline, CDR1 SGHTA and CDR2 FQGTGA. The CDR3 region is CASSSGPVYEQYF. In nucleotides, the CDR3 is TGTGCCAGCAGCTCTGGACCCGTCTACGAGCAGTACTTC.

There are many counts of this clonotype. In DNA form, the CDR3 reads TGCAGTGCTAGGGACGACAGGGGGCGCGAAAAACTGTTTTTT. It specifies CSARDDRGREKLFF. This chain joins TRBV20-1 and TRBJ1-4; 10 nucleotides line up with TRBD1. Germline V CDR1 and CDR2: DFQATT, SNEGSKA (reference sequence). The CDR3 loop spans 14 amino acids. Losses at the gene ends were 3 bases for V and 8 bases for J; bases not matched to a gene: 6.

The rearrangement uses TRBV7-8 and TRBJ2-7; perhaps TRBD1 as D (6 bases). The CDR3 spans 14 residues. V shed 3 bases and J shed 2 bases, with 11 bases lying between them. Germline loops: CDR1 SGHVS, CDR2 FQNEAQ. In nucleotides, the CDR3 is TGTGCCAGCAGCTTTCAGGGGACCACCTACGAGCAGTACTTC. It encodes CASSFQGTTYEQYF. Filled out from reference TRBV7-8 and TRBJ2-7, the complete variable domain reads GAGVSQSPRYKVAKRGQDVALRCDPISGHVSLFWYQQALGQGPEFLTYFQNEAQLDKSGLPSDRFFAERPEGSVSTLKIQRTQQEDSAVYLCASSFQGTTYEQYFGPGTRLTVT.

The sample holds a few counts of this clonotype. The chain links TRBV19 to TRBJ1-5, with D possibly being TRBD1 (5 bases). The CDR3 extends over 13 amino acids. Per germline, CDR1 LNHDA and CDR2 SQIVND (reference sequence). V was pared by 5 bases and J by 1 base, with 6 bases between. The CDR3: CASSWGSNQPQHF. The CDR3 nucleotides are TGTGCCAGTAGTTGGGGGAGCAATCAGCCCCAGCATTTT.

The V gene is TRBV12-3 or TRBV12-4, the J gene TRBJ1-2; a weak D match, TRBD1 (6 bases). V was clipped by 5 bases and J by 5 bases, with 12 bases between them. CDR3 length equals 13 residues. For the CDR3, the DNA is TGTGCCAGCAGTCTAAGGGGGAATTATGGCTACACCTTC. It specifies CASSLRGNYGYTF.

Points on this clonotype: A read error may account for a junction end that differs from germline. The chain uses TRBV10-1 and TRBJ2-7; the D gene is possibly TRBD2 (6 bases). CDR3 size: 14 residues. Germline assignment: CDR1 WNHNN and CDR2 SYGVQD (reference sequence). The CDR3 sequence: CACSATSMSYEQYF. The CDR3 DNA is TGCGCCTGCAGTGCGACTAGTATGTCCTACGAGCAGTACTTC.